This paragraph covers one T cell receptor (beta chain) sequence. This sample is part of a study of blood T cell repertoires in COVID-19. The protocol was immunoSEQ multiplex PCR, while the TCRdb copy is restricted to in-frame clones and leaves out a portion. The sample gives 200,000 to 300,000 clones, roughly 90% of which show up once; less than 4% is in the top ten. Germline values: CDR1 MNHEY, CDR2 SVGAGI. V shed 6 bases and J shed 1 base, with 12 bases lying between them. The CDR3 covers 14 residues. The chain joins TRBV6-5 to TRBJ1-1; D possibly corresponds to TRBD1 (5 bases). The sequencing input was PBMCs or T cells enriched from blood (not recorded which). The clonotype originates from a woman aged 25 to 45 with acute COVID-19. The DNA of the CDR3 is TGTGCCAGCAGGTTGGGACTCAGGAACACTGAAGCTTTCTTT. Translation gives CASRLGLRNTEAFF.